This record concerns one TCR beta chain sequence. This sample was taken from a study of T cells in localized non-small cell lung cancer. The method was immunoSEQ multiplex PCR; TCRdb's version includes in-frame clones alone and lacks a portion of them. The profile shows roughly 40,000 clones, more than 75% of them singletons. V dropped 0 bases and J dropped 3 bases, with 13 bases sitting between them. Germline values: CDR1 SGHKS, CDR2 YYEKEE (reference sequence). The CDR3 spans 15 residues. The rearrangement uses TRBV5-5 and TRBJ2-7, with D maybe TRBD1 (5 bases). The starting material was peripheral blood, obtained before any cancer treatment. The sequence derives from a man aged 18-55 years with stage I lung adenocarcinoma. The CDR3 DNA follows: TGTGCCAGCAGCTTGGGGCAGGGTTTTCGCTACGAGCAGTACTTC. The encoded protein is CASSLGQGFRYEQYF. Drawing the rest from reference TRBV5-5 and TRBJ2-7, the complete variable domain is DAGVTQSPTHLIKTRGQQVTLRCSPISGHKSVSWYQQVLGQGPQFIFQYYEKEERGRGNFPDRFSARQFPNYSSELNVNALLLGDSALYLCASSLGQGFRYEQYFGPGTRLTVT.